These T cell receptor beta chains were read from a single sample in a study of CD8+ T cells in alopecia areata. The data were produced by immunoSEQ multiplex PCR, yet TCRdb's version contains in-frame clones alone and is incomplete. Among approximately 98,000 clones listed, roughly 64% were seen once. The specimen was CD8+ T cells sorted from blood. The receptors were gathered from a human donor in good health. The CDR3 runs from the conserved cysteine through the conserved F or W. The D gene is left open where the match is weak. Expanded clones are given a class, and other clones once, few, many or no size at all.

v_call: TRBV19; d_call: -; j_call: TRBJ2-2; clone_size: few; cdr3_nt: TGTGCCAGTAGTATCGCGAACACCGGGGAGCTGTTTTTT; cdr3_aa: CASSIANTGELFF
v_call: TRBV25-1; d_call: -; j_call: TRBJ2-3; clone_size: -; cdr3_nt: TGTGCCAGCAGCTATGGGGGTTCAGATACGCAGTATTTT; cdr3_aa: CASSYGGSDTQYF
v_call: TRBV5-1; d_call: -; j_call: TRBJ1-1; clone_size: -; cdr3_nt: TGCGCCAGCAGCTTCCGCGGGGTTAACACTGAAGCTTTCTTT; cdr3_aa: CASSFRGVNTEAFF
v_call: TRBV29-1; d_call: -; j_call: TRBJ2-1; clone_size: -; cdr3_nt: TGCAGCGCGGCCGAAAGCTCCTACAATGAGCAGTTCTTC; cdr3_aa: CSAAESSYNEQFF
v_call: TRBV19; d_call: -; j_call: TRBJ1-1; clone_size: -; cdr3_nt: TGTGCCAGTAGTATAGGGAGGGATCCCACTGAAGCTTTCTTT; cdr3_aa: CASSIGRDPTEAFF
v_call: TRBV30; d_call: -; j_call: TRBJ2-6; clone_size: -; cdr3_nt: TGTGCCTGGCACCCAGGGGTCGGGGCCAACGTCCTGACTTTC; cdr3_aa: CAWHPGVGANVLTF
v_call: TRBV28; d_call: -; j_call: TRBJ2-3; clone_size: few; cdr3_nt: TGTGCCAGCAGTCTCACCTCTAGCACAGATACGCAGTATTTT; cdr3_aa: CASSLTSSTDTQYF
v_call: TRBV11-2; d_call: -; j_call: TRBJ2-2; clone_size: few; cdr3_nt: TGTGCCAGCAGCTTAGGCCAGGGGAACACCGGGGAGCTGTTTTTT; cdr3_aa: CASSLGQGNTGELFF
v_call: TRBV28; d_call: -; j_call: TRBJ1-2; clone_size: once; cdr3_nt: TGTGCCAGCGGAATCCGACGAAGCTATGGCTACACCTTC; cdr3_aa: CASGIRRSYGYTF
v_call: TRBV6-1; d_call: -; j_call: TRBJ2-5; clone_size: once; cdr3_nt: TGTGCCAGCACGGGCGAGTGGGGGGCGGAGGAGACCCAGTACTTC; cdr3_aa: CASTGEWGAEETQYF
v_call: TRBV5-6; d_call: -; j_call: TRBJ1-2; clone_size: -; cdr3_nt: TGTGCCAGCAGCCCCGGGCAGGGGACGAGGACCTTC; cdr3_aa: CASSPGQGTRTF
v_call: TRBV29-1; d_call: TRBD2; j_call: TRBJ2-1; clone_size: -; cdr3_nt: TGCAGCGTTGAAGATAGTAGCGGGGGTGGGAATGAGCAGTTCTTC; cdr3_aa: CSVEDSSGGGNEQFF
v_call: TRBV4-1; d_call: -; j_call: TRBJ2-3; clone_size: few; cdr3_nt: TGCGCCAGCAGCCAAGGGGGCACAACGAGCACAGATACGCAGTATTTT; cdr3_aa: CASSQGGTTSTDTQYF
v_call: TRBV29-1; d_call: TRBD2; j_call: TRBJ2-1; clone_size: few; cdr3_nt: TGCAGCGTTGACCTAACCGGGACTAGCGTTGGGCATTGGAGGAATGAGCAGTTCTTC; cdr3_aa: CSVDLTGTSVGHWRNEQFF
v_call: TRBV5-6; d_call: TRBD1; j_call: TRBJ2-1; clone_size: -; cdr3_nt: TGTGCCAGCAGCTGGGGACAGGACCTCCAGCAGTTCTTC; cdr3_aa: CASSWGQDLQQFF
v_call: TRBV28; d_call: TRBD1; j_call: TRBJ2-2; clone_size: -; cdr3_nt: TGTGCCAGCGACAGGGGGTATTCCAACACCGGGGAGCTGTTTTTT; cdr3_aa: CASDRGYSNTGELFF
v_call: TRBV5-1; d_call: TRBD1; j_call: TRBJ1-2; clone_size: once; cdr3_nt: TGCGCCAGCGGCCAAACCGGGACAGGGGACTATGGCTACACCTTC; cdr3_aa: CASGQTGTGDYGYTF
v_call: TRBV19; d_call: TRBD1; j_call: TRBJ1-1; clone_size: few; cdr3_nt: TGTGCCAGTAGCCCTCTCCAGGGGGCGACGAACACTGAAGCTTTCTTT; cdr3_aa: CASSPLQGATNTEAFF
v_call: TRBV6-5; d_call: TRBD1; j_call: TRBJ2-3; clone_size: -; cdr3_nt: TGTGCCAGCACCGCATTCGGGACAGGCACAGATACGCAGTATTTT; cdr3_aa: CASTAFGTGTDTQYF
v_call: TRBV23-1; d_call: TRBD1; j_call: TRBJ2-2; clone_size: few; cdr3_nt: TGCGCCAGCAGTCGAAGGGGCAGGGGGCCCGGGGAGCTGTTTTTT; cdr3_aa: CASSRRGRGPGELFF
v_call: TRBV14; d_call: -; j_call: TRBJ1-2; clone_size: -; cdr3_nt: TGTGCCAGCAGCAGGGAAAACTATGGCTACACCTTC; cdr3_aa: CASSRENYGYTF
v_call: TRBV30; d_call: -; j_call: TRBJ2-5; clone_size: -; cdr3_nt: TGTGCCTGGAGGTTAGGGTGGGGAGAGACCCAGTACTTC; cdr3_aa: CAWRLGWGETQYF
v_call: TRBV29-1; d_call: -; j_call: TRBJ2-7; clone_size: few; cdr3_nt: TGCAGCGTTGGTTCGGAGACCTCCTACGAGCAGTACTTC; cdr3_aa: CSVGSETSYEQYF
v_call: TRBV4-1; d_call: -; j_call: TRBJ2-7; clone_size: -; cdr3_nt: TGCGCCAGCAGCCAAGGGGCGGGGTTAGCCTACGAGCAGTACTTC; cdr3_aa: CASSQGAGLAYEQYF
v_call: TRBV23-1; d_call: -; j_call: TRBJ1-1; clone_size: few; cdr3_nt: TGCGCCAGCAGTCAATCGAGATTCGATTGGAACACTGAAGCTTTCTTT; cdr3_aa: CASSQSRFDWNTEAFF
v_call: TRBV5-6; d_call: -; j_call: TRBJ1-4; clone_size: -; cdr3_nt: TGTGCCAGCAGCGCCACGCTGAGGGAAAAACTGTTTTTT; cdr3_aa: CASSATLREKLFF
v_call: TRBV30; d_call: TRBD1; j_call: TRBJ1-3; clone_size: -; cdr3_nt: TGTGCCTGGGAGACCGGGACAGGACTACGTGGAAACACCATATATTTT; cdr3_aa: CAWETGTGLRGNTIYF
v_call: TRBV29-1; d_call: TRBD1; j_call: TRBJ2-7; clone_size: -; cdr3_nt: TGCAGCGTTGGACAGGGGTATACCTACGAGCAGTACTTC; cdr3_aa: CSVGQGYTYEQYF
v_call: TRBV9; d_call: -; j_call: TRBJ1-5; clone_size: -; cdr3_nt: TGTGCCAGCACCGATGAAACAGGGATCCCCTTTAGGGGGAGCAATCAGCCCCAGCATTTT; cdr3_aa: CASTDETGIPFRGSNQPQHF
v_call: TRBV5-6; d_call: -; j_call: TRBJ2-3; clone_size: -; cdr3_nt: TGTGCCAGCAGCTTGGGGGGGTACACAGATACGCAGTATTTT; cdr3_aa: CASSLGGYTDTQYF
v_call: TRBV13; d_call: -; j_call: TRBJ2-7; clone_size: -; cdr3_nt: TGTGCCAGCAGCCCCCCGGCGACATCCTACGAGCAGTACTTC; cdr3_aa: CASSPPATSYEQYF
v_call: TRBV13; d_call: -; j_call: TRBJ1-5; clone_size: -; cdr3_nt: TGTGCCAGCAGCCTCTCGAGGAGTAGCAATCAGCCCCAGCATTTT; cdr3_aa: CASSLSRSSNQPQHF
v_call: TRBV5-1; d_call: -; j_call: TRBJ1-2; clone_size: -; cdr3_nt: TGCGCCAGCAGCCCCGTTGGGGGTTCGGGCTATGGCTACACCTTC; cdr3_aa: CASSPVGGSGYGYTF
v_call: TRBV7-9; d_call: -; j_call: TRBJ1-6; clone_size: -; cdr3_nt: TGTGCCAGTACCGAGACGGGGCAGAGGGAGTTGTGGGATTCACCCCTCCACTTT; cdr3_aa: CASTETGQRELWDSPLHF
v_call: TRBV4-1; d_call: TRBD1; j_call: TRBJ1-2; clone_size: -; cdr3_nt: TGCGCCAGCAGACTACCCGGGACAGGATATGGCTACACCTTC; cdr3_aa: CASRLPGTGYGYTF
v_call: TRBV7-3; d_call: -; j_call: TRBJ2-3; clone_size: -; cdr3_nt: TGTGCCAGCAGCTTAGGGGCATCACACTACACAGATACGCAGTATTTT; cdr3_aa: CASSLGASHYTDTQYF
v_call: TRBV7-8; d_call: -; j_call: TRBJ2-1; clone_size: -; cdr3_nt: TGTGCCAGCAGCCTCCACATCTACAATGAGCAGTTCTTC; cdr3_aa: CASSLHIYNEQFF
v_call: TRBV19; d_call: TRBD1; j_call: TRBJ1-5; clone_size: few; cdr3_nt: TGTGCCAGTACCTTCGCTGGACAGGGTGGACAGCCCCAGCATTTT; cdr3_aa: CASTFAGQGGQPQHF
v_call: TRBV27; d_call: TRBD2; j_call: TRBJ2-7; clone_size: -; cdr3_nt: TGTGCCAGCAGTCCCGTCGCGGGAGTTTACGAGCAGTACTTC; cdr3_aa: CASSPVAGVYEQYF
v_call: TRBV19; d_call: -; j_call: TRBJ1-1; clone_size: -; cdr3_nt: TGTGCCACCAACGACAGAAAAGCTTTCTTT; cdr3_aa: CATNDRKAFF
v_call: TRBV7-8; d_call: TRBD2; j_call: TRBJ2-7; clone_size: -; cdr3_nt: TGTGCCAGCTCCGCCGGGGGGAGCTCCTACGAGCAGTACTTC; cdr3_aa: CASSAGGSSYEQYF
v_call: TRBV6-6; d_call: TRBD2; j_call: TRBJ2-1; clone_size: few; cdr3_nt: TGTGCCAGCAACCTAGCGGGTAATCATGAGCAGTTCTTC; cdr3_aa: CASNLAGNHEQFF
v_call: TRBV29-1; d_call: -; j_call: TRBJ2-5; clone_size: -; cdr3_nt: TGCAGCGTTGATGCCTCTAGGACAGAGACCCAGTACTTC; cdr3_aa: CSVDASRTETQYF
v_call: TRBV6-4; d_call: TRBD2; j_call: TRBJ2-1; clone_size: -; cdr3_nt: TGTGCCAGCAGTGACTCGACTAGCGGGGACAATGAGCAGTTCTTC; cdr3_aa: CASSDSTSGDNEQFF
v_call: TRBV6-4; d_call: -; j_call: TRBJ2-2; clone_size: few; cdr3_nt: TGTGCCAGCAGTGACTCTAGCGGAGACACCGGGGAGCTGTTTTTT; cdr3_aa: CASSDSSGDTGELFF
v_call: TRBV6-5; d_call: -; j_call: TRBJ2-3; clone_size: few; cdr3_nt: TGTGCCAGCAGTTACGATCCTAGCACAGATACGCAGTATTTT; cdr3_aa: CASSYDPSTDTQYF
v_call: TRBV13; d_call: -; j_call: TRBJ2-7; clone_size: few; cdr3_nt: TGTGCCAGCAGCTTAGGAAATGATCCCTACGAGCAGTACTTC; cdr3_aa: CASSLGNDPYEQYF
v_call: TRBV19; d_call: -; j_call: TRBJ2-2; clone_size: -; cdr3_nt: TGTGCCAGTCAAGGTTCCGGGGAGCTGTTTTTT; cdr3_aa: CASQGSGELFF
v_call: TRBV30; d_call: TRBD1; j_call: TRBJ2-7; clone_size: -; cdr3_nt: TGTGCCTGGAGTGGCCCCGGGACAGCAGCTTCCTACGAGCAGTACTTC; cdr3_aa: CAWSGPGTAASYEQYF
v_call: TRBV9; d_call: TRBD2; j_call: TRBJ2-3; clone_size: many; cdr3_nt: TGTGCCAGCCGAGCGGGGGGGCCAGGGGATACGCAGTATTTT; cdr3_aa: CASRAGGPGDTQYF
v_call: TRBV13; d_call: -; j_call: TRBJ2-1; clone_size: -; cdr3_nt: TGTGCCAGCAGCTATTCGACTAGTAAGAGGAGTGAGCAGTTCTTC; cdr3_aa: CASSYSTSKRSEQFF
v_call: TRBV27; d_call: -; j_call: TRBJ1-2; clone_size: -; cdr3_nt: TGTGCCAGCAGTCCAGGCGGCCTCCCCTATGGCTACACCTTC; cdr3_aa: CASSPGGLPYGYTF
v_call: TRBV9; d_call: TRBD1; j_call: TRBJ1-2; clone_size: -; cdr3_nt: TGTGCCAGCAGCCAAAAGACAGGGGCCAATGGCTACACCTTC; cdr3_aa: CASSQKTGANGYTF
v_call: TRBV5-6; d_call: -; j_call: TRBJ2-1; clone_size: -; cdr3_nt: TGTGCCAGCAGCTTGGGTGGGGCCCATGAGCAGTTCTTC; cdr3_aa: CASSLGGAHEQFF
v_call: TRBV29-1; d_call: -; j_call: TRBJ1-5; clone_size: few; cdr3_nt: TGCAGCGTTGGCAGGGAAGGCCAGCCCCAGCATTTT; cdr3_aa: CSVGREGQPQHF
v_call: TRBV7-9; d_call: -; j_call: TRBJ2-3; clone_size: -; cdr3_nt: TGTGCCAGCAGCTTATCCCTCACGCAGTATTTT; cdr3_aa: CASSLSLTQYF
v_call: TRBV7-9; d_call: -; j_call: TRBJ2-3; clone_size: -; cdr3_nt: TGTGCCAGCAGCTTAGGGACCTGGGGAGACACGCAGTATTTT; cdr3_aa: CASSLGTWGDTQYF